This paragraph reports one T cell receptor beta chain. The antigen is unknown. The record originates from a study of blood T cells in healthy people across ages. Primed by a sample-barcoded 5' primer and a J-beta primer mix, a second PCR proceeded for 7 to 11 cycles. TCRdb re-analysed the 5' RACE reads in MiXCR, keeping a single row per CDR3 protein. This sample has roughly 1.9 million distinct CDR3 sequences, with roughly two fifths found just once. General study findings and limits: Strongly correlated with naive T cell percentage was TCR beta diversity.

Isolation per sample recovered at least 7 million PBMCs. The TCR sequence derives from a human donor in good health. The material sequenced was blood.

The DNA for the CDR3 is TGTGCCAGCAGCTTAAGGAACGGATACAATCAGCCCCAGCATTTT. This sequence encodes CASSLRNGYNQPQHF. The chain couples TRBV7-2 to TRBJ1-5; no reliable D call. Deletions cut 2 bases from V and 3 bases from J, with 11 bases between. The CDR3 has 15 residues. The germline V gene has CDR1 SGHTA and CDR2 FQGNSA.